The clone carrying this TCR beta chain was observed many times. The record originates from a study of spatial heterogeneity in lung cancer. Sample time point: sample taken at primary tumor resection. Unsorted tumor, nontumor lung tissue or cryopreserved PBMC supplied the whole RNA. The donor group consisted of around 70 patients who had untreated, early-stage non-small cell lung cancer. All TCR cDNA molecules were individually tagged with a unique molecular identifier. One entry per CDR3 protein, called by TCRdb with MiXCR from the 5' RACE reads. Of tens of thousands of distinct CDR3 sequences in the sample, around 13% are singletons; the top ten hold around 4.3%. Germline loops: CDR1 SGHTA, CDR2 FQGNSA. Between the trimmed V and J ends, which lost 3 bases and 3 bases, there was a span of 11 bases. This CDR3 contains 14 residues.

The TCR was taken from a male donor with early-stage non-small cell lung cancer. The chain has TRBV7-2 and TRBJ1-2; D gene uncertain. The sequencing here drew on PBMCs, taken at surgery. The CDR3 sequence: CASSFVGSYYGYTF. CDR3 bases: TGTGCCAGCAGCTTTGTTGGAAGTTACTATGGCTACACCTTC.